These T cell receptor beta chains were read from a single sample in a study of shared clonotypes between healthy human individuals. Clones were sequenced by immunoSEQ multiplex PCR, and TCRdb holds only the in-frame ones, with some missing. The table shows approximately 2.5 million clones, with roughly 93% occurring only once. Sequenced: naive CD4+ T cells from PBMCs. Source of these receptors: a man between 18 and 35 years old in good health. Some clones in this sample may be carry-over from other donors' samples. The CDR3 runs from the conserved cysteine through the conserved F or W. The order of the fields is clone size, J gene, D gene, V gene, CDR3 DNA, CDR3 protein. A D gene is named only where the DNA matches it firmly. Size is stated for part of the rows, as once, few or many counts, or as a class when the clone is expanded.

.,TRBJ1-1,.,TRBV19,TGTGCCAGCCTCCGAGGCCCGAACACTGAAGCTTTCTTT,CASLRGPNTEAFF
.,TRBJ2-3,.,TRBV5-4,TGTGCCAGCAGCTTCGTAGGGCAGGGCAAGGATACGCAGTATTTT,CASSFVGQGKDTQYF
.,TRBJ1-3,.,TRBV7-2,TGTGCCAGCAGCTTAGCGTTCGGCTCTGGAAACACCATATATTTT,CASSLAFGSGNTIYF
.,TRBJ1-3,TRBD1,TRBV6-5,TGTGCCAGCAGACCGACAGGGTCGAACACCATATATTTT,CASRPTGSNTIYF
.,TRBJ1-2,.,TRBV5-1,TGCGCCAGCAGCTTGGATGGGGGGAACTATGGCTACACCTTC,CASSLDGGNYGYTF
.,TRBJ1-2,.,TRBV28,TGTGCCAGCACCAGGGTCAACTATGGCTACACCTTC,CASTRVNYGYTF
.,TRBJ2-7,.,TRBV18,TGTGCCAGCTCACCGGGGTCCTACGAGCAGTACTTC,CASSPGSYEQYF
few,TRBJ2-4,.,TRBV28,TGTGCCAGCAGTTCCCCAGCGGCCAAAAACATTCAGTACTTC,CASSSPAAKNIQYF
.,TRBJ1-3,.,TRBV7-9,TGTGCCAGCAGCTTAGTGTCAGGAAACACCATATATTTT,CASSLVSGNTIYF
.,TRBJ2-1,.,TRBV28,TGTGCCAGCGTTCTAGCTCCCTCCTACAATGAGCAGTTCTTC,CASVLAPSYNEQFF
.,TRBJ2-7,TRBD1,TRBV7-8,TGTGCCAGCAGCTACGACAGGGTCGCCTACGAGCAGTACTTC,CASSYDRVAYEQYF
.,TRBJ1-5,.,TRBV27,TGTGCCAGCAGTGACCAGGAGGGAAGACCCCAGCATTTT,CASSDQEGRPQHF
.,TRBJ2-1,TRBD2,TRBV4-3,TGCGCCAGCAGCTTCCGACTAGCGGGAGGGTACAATGAGCAGTTCTTC,CASSFRLAGGYNEQFF
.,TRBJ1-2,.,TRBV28,TGTGCCAGCAGGACAAACGACAGGCGCCCATCCCGCTACACCTTC,CASRTNDRRPSRYTF
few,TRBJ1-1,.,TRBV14,TGTGCCAGCAGCCGTAGGGCGGCCACTGAAGCTTTCTTT,CASSRRAATEAFF
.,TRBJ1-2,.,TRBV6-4,TGTGCCAGTAAACCAACCTGGACCCTTTCTGGCTACACCTTC,CASKPTWTLSGYTF
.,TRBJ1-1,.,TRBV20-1,TGCAGTGCTTCACAAGAAGGGAGAGCTTTCTTT,CSASQEGRAFF
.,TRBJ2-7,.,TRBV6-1,TGTGCCAGCAGTGAAGGAGGAGAACCTTTATACGAGCAGTACTTC,CASSEGGEPLYEQYF
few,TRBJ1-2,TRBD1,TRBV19,TGTGCCAGTAGCCCACAAGGGACAGGGGCCTTAAGCTACACCTTC,CASSPQGTGALSYTF
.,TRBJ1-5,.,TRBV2,TGTGCCAGCAGTGAGGGTTGGGTCTACAATCAGCCCCAGCATTTT,CASSEGWVYNQPQHF
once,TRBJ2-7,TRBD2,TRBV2,TGTGCCAGCAGTCCTAGCGGGGTCCACTACGAGCAGTACTTC,CASSPSGVHYEQYF
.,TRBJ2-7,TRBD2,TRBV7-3,TGTGCCAGCAGCTTATCGGCTAGCGGAAACGAGCAGTACTTC,CASSLSASGNEQYF
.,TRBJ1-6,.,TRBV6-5,TGTGCCAGCAGCTCCAGGGAACGGAATTCACCCCTCCACTTT,CASSSRERNSPLHF
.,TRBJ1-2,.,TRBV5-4,TGTGCCAGCAGCTTGGTGGACGGGGCTAACTATGGCTACACCTTC,CASSLVDGANYGYTF